Below, 29 T cell receptor beta chains from the same sample are listed, as sequenced in a study of cytomegalovirus exposure and HLA in healthy donors. Primers for the PCR totalled 60 Vbeta and 13 Jbeta. The assay was immunoSEQ multiplex PCR, and TCRdb's table has in-frame clones only and misses some. The sample holds some 100,000 clones; approximately 80% are singletons and the top ten take under 4%. The specimen sequenced was PBMCs. The receptors come from a male donor in good health and CMV-seropositive.

This clone appeared a few times. CDR3 coding DNA: TGTGCCAGCAGCTTGGGCAGGGGATATAGCTCCTACGAGCAGTACTTC. This translates into CASSLGRGYSSYEQYF. The J gene is TRBJ2-7, the V gene TRBV5-5; D is possibly TRBD1 (6 bases). This CDR3 has 16 amino acids. Between the trimmed V and J ends, which lost 0 bases and 0 bases, there was a span of 13 bases. In germline, CDR1 is SGHKS, CDR2 YYEKEE (reference sequence).

The chain combines TRBV7-2 with TRBJ1-6; D perhaps matches TRBD1 (5 bases). The CDR3 length is 17 residues. V was clipped by 4 bases and J by 7 bases, with 20 bases between them. The V gene's germline CDR1 is SGHTA and CDR2 FQGNSA. The CDR3: CASSSGSSAHGNSPLHF. CDR3 nucleotides: TGTGCCAGCAGCTCAGGGTCCTCAGCGCACGGAAATTCACCCCTCCACTTT.

The chain employs TRBV19 and TRBJ1-2; a possible D gene is TRBD1 (6 bases). Germline assignment: CDR1 LNHDA and CDR2 SQIVND (reference sequence). V dropped 1 base and J dropped 4 bases, with 13 bases sitting between them. CDR3 size: 15 residues. CDR3 DNA sequence: TGTGCCAGTAGTATAGTCGGGACAATTCGCTATGGCTACACCTTC. Its translation: CASSIVGTIRYGYTF.

The genes are TRBV6-6 and TRBJ2-3; tentatively, D is TRBD2 (6 bases). The CDR3 extends over 15 amino acids. Deletions cut 4 bases from V and 8 bases from J, with 19 bases between. Germline V gene data show CDR1 as MNHNY and CDR2 as SVGAGI (reference sequence). CDR3 DNA: TGTGCCAGCAGTTTAGTGCCCCAAAACGGGGGTACGCAGTATTTT. Its translation is CASSLVPQNGGTQYF.

This clone was counted only a few times. The chain combines TRBV4-3 with TRBJ1-1; D remains unclear. The length of the CDR3 is 14 residues. Trimming left V 7 bases short and J 1 base short, with 13 bases between. Per germline, CDR1 LGHNA and CDR2 YSLEER. CDR3 protein: CASKTVAGNTEAFF. CDR3 bases: TGCGCCAGCAAAACGGTTGCAGGGAACACTGAAGCTTTCTTT.

Worth noting for this clone: A read error may account for a junction end that differs from germline. The CDR3, as DNA: TGTGCTAGCAGCTTATCTGGACAGGGCCAAGAGACCCAGTACTTC. This gives the protein CASSLSGQGQETQYF. The chain uses TRBV7-7 and TRBJ2-5; 8 nucleotides agree with TRBD1. This CDR3 has 15 residues. Germline CDR1 SSHAT, CDR2 FNYEAQ (reference sequence).

The chain couples TRBV27 to TRBJ1-6; no clear D. Germline lookup yields CDR1 MNHEY and CDR2 SMNVEV (reference sequence). This CDR3 region has 13 residues. The ends were cut back, 4 bases at V and 11 bases at J, with 12 bases in the middle. CDR3 DNA sequence: TGTGCCAGCAGTTGGGCGAATTGGGCACCCCTCCACTTT. The encoded protein is CASSWANWAPLHF.

This clone occurred once. This chain links TRBV7-3 with TRBJ2-2; D remains unclear. Germline-derived CDR1 and CDR2 are SGHTA and FQGTGA. CDR3 length: 14 residues. V was trimmed by 2 bases and J by 1 base, leaving 5 bases between them. This CDR3 is CASSLSQNTGELFF. The CDR3 bases are TGTGCCAGCAGCTTATCCCAGAACACCGGGGAGCTGTTTTTT.

The chain is built from TRBV6-4 and TRBJ1-4; TRBD1 is a possible D gene (5 bases). The CDR3 sequence is 11 residues long. Germline V CDR1 and CDR2: MRHNA, SNTAGT. With 6 bases removed from V and 11 bases from J, the gap between germline ends came to 10 bases. The CDR3 spells CASRQGDKLFF. The CDR3 DNA follows: TGTGCCAGCAGGCAGGGCGACAAACTGTTTTTT.

In its sample, this clone was seen a few times. The CDR3 protein is CASSYLFGTHTGELFF. The CDR3 coding sequence is TGTGCCAGCAGTTACCTCTTCGGGACACACACCGGGGAGCTGTTTTTT. The chain has TRBV6-5 and TRBJ2-2; possibly TRBD1 for D (6 bases). The ends were cut back, 2 bases at V and 3 bases at J, with 13 bases in the middle. The CDR3 totals 16 residues. CDR1 is MNHEY and CDR2 is SVGAGI in the germline V gene.

The V call is TRBV30, the J call TRBJ1-2, with 7 nucleotides matching TRBD1. The V gene end was trimmed by 2 bases and the J gene end by 3 bases; junction bases not matched to a gene: 6. The CDR3 extends over 14 amino acids. The germline V gene encodes CDR1 GTSNPN and CDR2 SVGIG (reference sequence). CDR3 bases: TGTGCCTGGAGTTTAGCAGGGGGTGACTATGGCTACACCTTC. As protein: CAWSLAGGDYGYTF.

This clone was recorded only once. The CDR3 region has the DNA TGCGCCAGCAGCCAAGAATTAGCGCGAACCTACGAGCAGTACTTC. Translating gives CASSQELARTYEQYF. The rearrangement joins TRBV4-1 to TRBJ2-7; D is perhaps TRBD2 (5 bases). CDR3 length: 15 residues. Germline CDR1 MGHRA, CDR2 YSYEKL. V lost 0 bases and J lost 2, with 11 bases in between.

The CDR3 loop reads CASLVSGQGNEQFF. DNA of the CDR3: TGTGCCAGCTTAGTATCGGGACAGGGCAATGAGCAGTTCTTC. The rearrangement links TRBV18 to TRBJ2-1; 9 nucleotides agree with TRBD1. Germline CDR1 reads KGHSH; CDR2 reads LQKENI. V lost 7 bases to trimming and J lost 6 bases; unmatched junction nucleotides: 7. This CDR3 region has 14 residues.

The chain links TRBV27 to TRBJ2-3; 10 bases map to TRBD2. This CDR3 has 17 amino acids. Germline CDR1 is MNHEY and CDR2 is SMNVEV (reference sequence). The V and J ends lost 5 bases and 7 bases, in that order; junction bases with no gene match: 15. CDR3 loop: CASSALSSGGGGNTQYF. The CDR3 coding sequence is TGTGCCAGCAGTGCCCTTTCGAGCGGGGGGGGTGGCAATACGCAGTATTTT.

The gene calls are TRBV30 and TRBJ2-5; 7 bases map to TRBD1. Germline lookup yields CDR1 GTSNPN and CDR2 SVGIG (reference sequence). With 5 bases clipped from V and 1 base from J, the junction kept 4 bases outside the gene matches. CDR3 length equals 13 residues. This chain's CDR3 is CAWDRQGQETQYF. The CDR3 nucleotides are TGTGCCTGGGATAGACAGGGCCAAGAGACCCAGTACTTC.

The chain employs TRBV9 and TRBJ2-3, with D perhaps TRBD1 (9 bases). V lost 4 bases to trimming and J lost 2 bases, with 23 bases between them. The CDR3 contains 18 residues. Germline V gene data show CDR1 as SGDLS and CDR2 as YYNGEE. CDR3 residues: CASSTGGSGGLLTDTQYF. The CDR3 DNA reads as TGTGCCAGCAGCACAGGGGGCAGCGGGGGCCTTCTCACAGATACGCAGTATTTT.

This sequence joins TRBV14 and TRBJ2-7, with D perhaps TRBD2 (6 bases). The V gene lost 4 bases and the J gene lost 1 base, with 14 bases spanning the gap. CDR3 size: 15 residues. Germline V lookup: CDR1 SGHDN, CDR2 FVKESK. CDR3: CASSRGTVRSYEQYF. DNA of the CDR3: TGTGCCAGCAGCCGAGGGACTGTACGATCCTACGAGCAGTACTTC.

This chain links TRBV7-3 with TRBJ1-2; 11 nucleotides line up with TRBD1. The CDR3 sequence is 14 residues long. The V gene end was trimmed by 5 bases and the J gene end by 7 bases; junction bases not matched to a gene: 6. CDR1 and CDR2 (germline): SGHTA, FQGTGA. The CDR3 loop reads CASSLGQGASGYTF. CDR3 bases: TGTGCCAGCAGCCTCGGACAGGGGGCATCTGGCTACACCTTC. Supplemented by reference TRBV7-3 and TRBJ1-2, the full variable domain reads GAGVSQTPSNKVTEKGKYVELRCDPISGHTALYWYRQSLGQGPEFLIYFQGTGAADDSGLPNDRFFAVRPEGSVSTLKIQRTERGDSAVYLCASSLGQGASGYTFGSGTRLTVV.

The genes are TRBV19 and TRBJ1-6, with 9 bases aligning to TRBD1. V gave up 1 base and J gave up 5 bases; unmatched junction bases: 9. CDR1 and CDR2 (germline): LNHDA, SQIVND (reference sequence). There are 18 residues in the CDR3. CDR3 sequence (DNA): TGTGCCAGTAGTATAGTTGGAATGAGGGACAGGGATAATTCACCCCTCCACTTT. Translation: CASSIVGMRDRDNSPLHF.

The CDR3 nucleotides read TGCGCCAGCAGCGGGACAGGGGGATGGGACTATGGCTACACCTTC. It translates to CASSGTGGWDYGYTF. The chain is built from TRBV5-1 and TRBJ1-2, with TRBD1 matching over 11 bases. This CDR3 region has 15 residues. Germline V gene lookup returns CDR1 SGHRS and CDR2 YFSETQ. J gave up 3 bases and V 4 bases, and 5 bases lay outside the gene matches.

The gene calls are TRBV6-1 and TRBJ2-5, with a tentative D call TRBD1 (5 bases). There are 13 residues in the CDR3. The germline V gene encodes CDR1 MNHNS and CDR2 SASEGT. V was pared by 6 bases and J by 3 bases, with 11 bases between. In DNA form, the CDR3 reads TGTGCCAGCAGCGTAGGGGTGAAAGAGACCCAGTACTTC. Encoded protein: CASSVGVKETQYF.

The rearrangement joins TRBV25-1 to TRBJ2-1; maybe TRBD2 (7 bases). Trimming cost V 6 bases and J 5 bases, with 14 bases left between them. The CDR3 runs to 14 residues. Looked up from germline, CDR1 is MGHDK and CDR2 is SYGVNS. CDR3 protein: CASREAGAHNEQFF. The CDR3, as DNA: TGTGCCAGCAGGGAGGCGGGGGCGCACAATGAGCAGTTCTTC. The full variable domain, in which reference TRBV25-1 and TRBJ2-1 provide the parts outside the CDR3, is EADIYQTPRYLVIGTGKKITLECSQTMGHDKMYWYQQDPGMELHLIHYSYGVNSTEKGDLSSESTVSRIRTEHFPLTLESARPSHTSQYLCASREAGAHNEQFFGPGTRLTVL.

The CDR3, as DNA: TGTGCCAGCAGCTTAGTCAGGACAGGGACTGAAGCTTTCTTT. Encoded protein: CASSLVRTGTEAFF. The chain links TRBV11-1 to TRBJ1-1, with 8 bases that match TRBD1. V lost 1 base to trimming and J lost 5 bases; unmatched junction nucleotides: 3. This CDR3 is 14 amino acids long. From germline, CDR1 is SGHAT and CDR2 FQDESV (reference sequence).

The chain combines TRBV19 with TRBJ2-3; 8 bases match TRBD2. Germline lookup yields CDR1 LNHDA and CDR2 SQIVND (reference sequence). The CDR3 loop spans 19 amino acids. J gave up 0 bases and V 0 bases, and 11 bases lay outside the gene matches. CDR3 sequence: CASSIDPRTSTLSTDTQYF. The CDR3 region has the DNA TGTGCCAGTAGTATAGATCCCAGGACTAGCACTCTGAGCACAGATACGCAGTATTTT.

The chain carries TRBV27 and TRBJ1-1; D not resolved. Trimming took 3 bases from V and 5 from J, leaving 10 bases between them. Germline CDR1 reads MNHEY; CDR2 reads SMNVEV (reference sequence). The CDR3 has 13 amino acids. CDR3 sequence (DNA): TGTGCCAGCAGTTTGAGCCAACGAACTGAAGCTTTCTTT. This encodes CASSLSQRTEAFF.

This chain connects TRBV7-9 to TRBJ1-1; possibly TRBD1 for D (6 bases). Trimming shortened V by 5 bases and J by 2 bases, and 12 bases separated the two germline ends. CDR3 length: 14 residues. The germline V gene encodes CDR1 SEHNR and CDR2 FQNEAQ (reference sequence). CDR3 nucleotide sequence: TGTGCCAGCAGCCGAAGGGACAAAAACACTGAAGCTTTCTTT. Translation: CASSRRDKNTEAFF.

The chain joins TRBV27 to TRBJ1-2, with D perhaps TRBD1 (6 bases). Germline V gives CDR1 MNHEY, CDR2 SMNVEV (reference sequence). The V end was cut by 2 bases, the J end by 5 bases, with 9 bases between. This CDR3 contains 13 residues. The CDR3 DNA sequence: TGTGCCAGCAGTTTACAGGGGAAATATGGCTACACCTTC. Translation: CASSLQGKYGYTF.

The V gene is TRBV5-1, the J gene TRBJ2-5; possibly TRBD1 for D (6 bases). Germline V gives CDR1 SGHRS, CDR2 YFSETQ. The CDR3 length is 13 residues. Trimming shortened V by 5 bases and J by 3 bases, and 11 bases separated the two germline ends. The CDR3 sequence: CASSRNREETQYF. Written as DNA, the CDR3 is TGCGCCAGCAGTCGTAACAGGGAAGAGACCCAGTACTTC.

The chain couples TRBV5-6 to TRBJ2-5, with D possibly being TRBD2 (6 bases). There are 11 residues in the CDR3. V lost 7 bases and J 11 bases, leaving 15 bases between the germline ends. Germline CDR1 and CDR2: SGHDT and YYEEEE. The CDR3 reads CASAGRGEQYF. CDR3 nucleotides: TGTGCCAGCGCAGGGCGGGGTGAGCAGTACTTC.